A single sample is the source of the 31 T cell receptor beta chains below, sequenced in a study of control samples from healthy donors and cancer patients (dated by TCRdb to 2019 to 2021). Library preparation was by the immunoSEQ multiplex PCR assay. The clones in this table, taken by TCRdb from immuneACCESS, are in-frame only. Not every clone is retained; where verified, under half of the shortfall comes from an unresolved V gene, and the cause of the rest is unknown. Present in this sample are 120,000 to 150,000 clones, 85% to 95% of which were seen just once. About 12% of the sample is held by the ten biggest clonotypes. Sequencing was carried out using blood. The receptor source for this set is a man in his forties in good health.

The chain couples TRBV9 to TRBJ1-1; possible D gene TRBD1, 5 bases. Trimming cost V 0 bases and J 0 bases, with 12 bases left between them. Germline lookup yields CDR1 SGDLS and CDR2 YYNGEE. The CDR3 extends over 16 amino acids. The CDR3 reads CASSVVLTGLNTEAFF. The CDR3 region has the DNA TGTGCCAGCAGCGTAGTTCTCACAGGCCTGAACACTGAAGCTTTCTTT.

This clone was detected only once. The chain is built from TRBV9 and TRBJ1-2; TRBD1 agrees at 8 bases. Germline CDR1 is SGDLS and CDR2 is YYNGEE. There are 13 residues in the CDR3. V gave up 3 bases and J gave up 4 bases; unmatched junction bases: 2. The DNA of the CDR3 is TGTGCCAGCAGCGCAGGGGGCACCTATGGCTACACCTTC. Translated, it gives CASSAGGTYGYTF.

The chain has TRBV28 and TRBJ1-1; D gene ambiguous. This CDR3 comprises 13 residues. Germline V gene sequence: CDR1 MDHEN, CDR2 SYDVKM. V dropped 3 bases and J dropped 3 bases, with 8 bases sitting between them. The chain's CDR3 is CASSFLGDTEAFF. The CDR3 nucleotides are TGTGCCAGCAGTTTTTTAGGAGACACTGAAGCTTTCTTT.

CDR3 residues: CSASGLQRGLPQETQYF. In DNA form, the CDR3 reads TGCAGTGCTAGTGGTCTTCAGCGGGGGCTCCCCCAAGAGACCCAGTACTTC. The gene calls are TRBV20-1 and TRBJ2-5; 8 nucleotides agree with TRBD2. J was trimmed by 1 base and V by 3 bases; bases with no gene match: 13. Germline CDR1 is DFQATT and CDR2 is SNEGSKA (reference sequence). The CDR3 has 17 residues.

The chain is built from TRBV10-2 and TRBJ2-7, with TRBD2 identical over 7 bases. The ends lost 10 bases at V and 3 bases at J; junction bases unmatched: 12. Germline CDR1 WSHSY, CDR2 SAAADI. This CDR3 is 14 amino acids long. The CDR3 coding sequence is TGCGCCATAACGCCGGGACTACCCGGCTACGAGCAGTACTTC. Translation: CAITPGLPGYEQYF.

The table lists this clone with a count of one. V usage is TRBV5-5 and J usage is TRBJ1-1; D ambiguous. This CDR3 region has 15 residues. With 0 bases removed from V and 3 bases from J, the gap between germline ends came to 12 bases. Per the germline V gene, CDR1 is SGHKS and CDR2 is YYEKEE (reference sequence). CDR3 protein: CASSLGDTTYTEAFF. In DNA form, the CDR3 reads TGTGCCAGCAGCTTGGGAGACACCACTTACACTGAAGCTTTCTTT.

CDR3 in DNA: TGTGCCAGCAGTCGGGGACAGACCCCCCTCGGGGAGCTGTTTTTT. It codes for CASSRGQTPLGELFF. The chain is built from TRBV6-5 and TRBJ2-2; TRBD1 matches at 7 bases. Trimming cost V 5 bases and J 7 bases; bases outside gene matches: 10. This CDR3 is 15 amino acids long. Germline V lookup: CDR1 MNHEY, CDR2 SVGAGI.

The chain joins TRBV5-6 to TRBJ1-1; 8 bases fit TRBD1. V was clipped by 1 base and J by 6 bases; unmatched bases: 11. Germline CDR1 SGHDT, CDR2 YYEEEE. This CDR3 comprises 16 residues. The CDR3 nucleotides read TGTGCCAGCAGCTTGTTTGACAGGGGAACTAACGCTGAAGCTTTCTTT. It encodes CASSLFDRGTNAEAFF. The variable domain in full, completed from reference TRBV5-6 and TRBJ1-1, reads DAGVTQSPTHLIKTRGQQVTLRCSPKSGHDTVSWYQQALGQGPQFIFQYYEEEERQRGNFPDRFSGHQFPNYSSELNVNALLLGDSALYLCASSLFDRGTNAEAFFGQGTRLTVV.

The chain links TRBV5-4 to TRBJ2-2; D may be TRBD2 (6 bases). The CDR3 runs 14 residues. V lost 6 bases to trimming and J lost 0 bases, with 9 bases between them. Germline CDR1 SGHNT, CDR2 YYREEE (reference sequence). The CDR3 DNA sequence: TGTGCCAGCACCTCGGGGGCGAACACCGGGGAGCTGTTTTTT. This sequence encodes CASTSGANTGELFF.

The CDR3 is CASSLETGATQYF. The CDR3 DNA sequence: TGTGCCAGCAGCTTAGAGACGGGTGCTACGCAGTATTTT. This chain links TRBV11-2 with TRBJ2-3; D is undetermined. The CDR3 covers 13 residues. The V end was cut by 0 bases, the J end by 8 bases, with 9 bases between. Germline values: CDR1 SGHAT, CDR2 FQNNGV.

The CDR3 loop is CASSQQGYRGRGNTIYF. CDR3 DNA: TGCGCCAGCAGCCAACAAGGCTACAGGGGAAGGGGAAACACCATATATTTT. The J gene is TRBJ1-3, the V gene TRBV4-1; 7 bases are shared with TRBD1. Germline V gene data show CDR1 as MGHRA and CDR2 as YSYEKL. Trimming at V came to 2 bases and at J to 4 bases, leaving 11 bases not matched to a gene. The CDR3 covers 17 residues.

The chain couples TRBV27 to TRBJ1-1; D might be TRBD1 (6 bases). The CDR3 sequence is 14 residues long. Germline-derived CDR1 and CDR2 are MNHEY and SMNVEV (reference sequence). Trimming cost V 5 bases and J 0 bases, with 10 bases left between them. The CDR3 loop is CASSGRGLNTEAFF. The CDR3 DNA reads TGTGCCAGCAGTGGCAGGGGCCTGAACACTGAAGCTTTCTTT.

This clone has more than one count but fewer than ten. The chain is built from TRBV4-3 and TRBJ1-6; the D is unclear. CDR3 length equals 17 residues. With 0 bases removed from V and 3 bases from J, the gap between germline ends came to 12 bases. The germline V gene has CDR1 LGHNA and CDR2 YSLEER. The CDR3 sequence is CASSQDLSPDYNSPLHF. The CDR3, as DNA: TGCGCCAGCAGCCAAGATCTCAGCCCCGACTATAATTCACCCCTCCACTTT.

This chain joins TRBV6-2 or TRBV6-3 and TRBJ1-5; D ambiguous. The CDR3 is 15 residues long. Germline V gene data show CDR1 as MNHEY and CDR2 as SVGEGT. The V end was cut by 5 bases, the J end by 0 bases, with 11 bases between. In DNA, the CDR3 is TGTGCCAGCAGTAAACTGCTGACTAGCAATCAGCCCCAGCATTTT. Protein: CASSKLLTSNQPQHF.

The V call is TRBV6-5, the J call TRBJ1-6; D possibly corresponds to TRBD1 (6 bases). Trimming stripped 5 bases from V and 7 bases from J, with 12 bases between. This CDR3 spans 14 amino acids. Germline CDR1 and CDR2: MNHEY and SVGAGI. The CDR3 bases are TGTGCCAGCAGTAATGGGGGCTACAATTCACCCCTCCACTTT. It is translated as CASSNGGYNSPLHF.

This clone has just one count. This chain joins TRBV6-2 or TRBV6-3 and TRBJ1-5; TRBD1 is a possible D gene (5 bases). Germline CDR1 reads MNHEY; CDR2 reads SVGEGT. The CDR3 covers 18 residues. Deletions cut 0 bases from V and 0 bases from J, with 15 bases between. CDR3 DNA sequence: TGTGCCAGCAGTTACTCTTATAACCGGGACGGTAGCAATCAGCCCCAGCATTTT. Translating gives CASSYSYNRDGSNQPQHF.

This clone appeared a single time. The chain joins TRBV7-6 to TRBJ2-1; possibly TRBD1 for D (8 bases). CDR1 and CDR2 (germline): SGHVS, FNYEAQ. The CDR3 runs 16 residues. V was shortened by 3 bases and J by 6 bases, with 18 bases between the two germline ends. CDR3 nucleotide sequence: TGTGCCAGCAGCTTTACGGACAGGGAGGGTCTCAATGAGCAGTTCTTC. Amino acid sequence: CASSFTDREGLNEQFF.

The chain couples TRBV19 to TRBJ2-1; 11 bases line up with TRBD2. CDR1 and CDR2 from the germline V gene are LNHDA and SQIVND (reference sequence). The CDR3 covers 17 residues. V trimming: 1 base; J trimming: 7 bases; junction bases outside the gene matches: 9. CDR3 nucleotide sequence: TGTGCCAGTAGTATAGCGGTCGGACTAGCGGGTCCGAATGAGCAGTTCTTC. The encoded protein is CASSIAVGLAGPNEQFF.

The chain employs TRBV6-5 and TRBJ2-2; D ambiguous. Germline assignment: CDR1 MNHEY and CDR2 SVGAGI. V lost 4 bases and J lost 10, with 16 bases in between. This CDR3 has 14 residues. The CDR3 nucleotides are TGTGCCAGCAGTTTCGGAACCCTGCGGAAGGAGCTGTTTTTT. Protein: CASSFGTLRKELFF.

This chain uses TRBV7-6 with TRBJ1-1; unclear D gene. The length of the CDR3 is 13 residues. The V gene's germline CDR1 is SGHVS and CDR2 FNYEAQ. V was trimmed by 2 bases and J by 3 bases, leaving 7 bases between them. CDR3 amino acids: CASSLRAYTEAFF. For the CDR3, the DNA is TGTGCCAGCAGCTTAAGGGCGTACACTGAAGCTTTCTTT.

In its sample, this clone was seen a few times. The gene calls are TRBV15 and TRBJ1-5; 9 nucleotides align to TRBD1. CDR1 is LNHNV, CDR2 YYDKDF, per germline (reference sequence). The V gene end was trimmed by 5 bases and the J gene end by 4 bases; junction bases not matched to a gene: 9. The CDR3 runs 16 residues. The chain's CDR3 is CATSPGTGRGNQPQHF. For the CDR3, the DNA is TGTGCCACCAGCCCCGGGACAGGGAGAGGAAATCAGCCCCAGCATTTT.

The DNA for the CDR3 is TGCAGCGTTGGGGGACAGGGGTACAATGAGCAGTTCTTC. It encodes CSVGGQGYNEQFF. This chain connects TRBV29-1 to TRBJ2-1, with 10 bases fitting TRBD1. Germline-derived CDR1 and CDR2 are SQVTM and ANQGSEA. The CDR3 spans 13 residues. The trim removed 4 bases at V and 4 bases at J, leaving 1 base unmatched.

The CDR3 here is CASSVGAVSGVGNTIYF. For the CDR3, the DNA is TGTGCCAGCAGTGTGGGGGCGGTTTCAGGGGTCGGAAACACCATATATTTT. This sequence joins TRBV6-1 and TRBJ1-3; maybe TRBD1 (6 bases). CDR1 is MNHNS, CDR2 SASEGT, per germline. Trimming removed 4 bases at V and 4 bases at J, with 20 bases between. The CDR3 is made up of 17 amino acids.

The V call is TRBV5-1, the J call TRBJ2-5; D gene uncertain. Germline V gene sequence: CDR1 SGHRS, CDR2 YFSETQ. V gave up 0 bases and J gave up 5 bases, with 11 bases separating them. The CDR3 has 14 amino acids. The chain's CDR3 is CASSLEGPSETQYF. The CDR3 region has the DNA TGCGCCAGCAGCTTGGAAGGGCCCTCGGAGACCCAGTACTTC.

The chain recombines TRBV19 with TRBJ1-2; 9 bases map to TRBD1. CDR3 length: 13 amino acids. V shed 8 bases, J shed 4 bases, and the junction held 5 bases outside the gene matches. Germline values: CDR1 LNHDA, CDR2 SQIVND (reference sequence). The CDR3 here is CASEGTGPYGYTF. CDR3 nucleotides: TGTGCCAGTGAAGGGACAGGGCCCTATGGCTACACCTTC. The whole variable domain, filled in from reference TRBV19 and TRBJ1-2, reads DGGITQSPKYLFRKEGQNVTLSCEQNLNHDAMYWYRQDPGQGLRLIYYSQIVNDFQKGDIAEGYSVSREKKESFPLTVTSAQKNPTAFYLCASEGTGPYGYTFGSGTRLTVV.

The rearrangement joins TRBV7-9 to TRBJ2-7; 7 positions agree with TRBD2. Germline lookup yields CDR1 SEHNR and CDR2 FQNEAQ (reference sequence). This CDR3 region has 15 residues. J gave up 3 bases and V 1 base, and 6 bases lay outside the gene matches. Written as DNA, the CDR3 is TGTGCCAGCAGCTTAGAGGGGAGGGCCAACTACGAGCAGTACTTC. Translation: CASSLEGRANYEQYF.

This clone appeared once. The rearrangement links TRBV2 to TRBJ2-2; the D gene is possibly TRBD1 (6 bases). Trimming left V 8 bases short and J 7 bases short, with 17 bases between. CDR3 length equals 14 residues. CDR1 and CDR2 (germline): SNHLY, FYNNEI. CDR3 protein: CASGNLQGVGELFF. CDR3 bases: TGTGCCAGCGGTAACCTACAGGGCGTCGGGGAGCTGTTTTTT. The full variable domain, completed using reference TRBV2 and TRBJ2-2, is EPEVTQTPSHQVTQMGQEVILRCVPISNHLYFYWYRQILGQKVEFLVSFYNNEISEKSEIFDDQFSVERPDGSNFTLKIRSTKLEDSAMYFCASGNLQGVGELFFGEGSRLTVL.

The CDR3 nucleotides are TGTGCCAGCAGCGTAGAACCGTCTGGGGAGACCCAGTACTTC. Protein sequence: CASSVEPSGETQYF. J is TRBJ2-5 and V is TRBV9; D is unclear. Between the trimmed V and J ends, which lost 0 bases and 5 bases, there was a span of 11 bases. Germline CDR1 is SGDLS and CDR2 is YYNGEE. The CDR3 runs to 14 residues.

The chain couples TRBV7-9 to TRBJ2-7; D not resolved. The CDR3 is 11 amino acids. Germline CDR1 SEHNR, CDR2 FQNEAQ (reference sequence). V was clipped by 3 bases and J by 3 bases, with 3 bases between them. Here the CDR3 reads CASSFDYEQYF. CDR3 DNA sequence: TGTGCCAGCAGCTTCGACTACGAGCAGTACTTC.

CDR3 nucleotides: TGTGCCAGCGGTCAGGACAGGAATCTCTATGGCTACACCTTC. Protein sequence: CASGQDRNLYGYTF. The chain uses TRBV7-9 and TRBJ1-2; 7 bases align to TRBD1. Looked up from germline, CDR1 is SEHNR and CDR2 is FQNEAQ (reference sequence). V was clipped by 8 bases and J by 4 bases; unmatched bases: 10. The CDR3 has 14 residues.

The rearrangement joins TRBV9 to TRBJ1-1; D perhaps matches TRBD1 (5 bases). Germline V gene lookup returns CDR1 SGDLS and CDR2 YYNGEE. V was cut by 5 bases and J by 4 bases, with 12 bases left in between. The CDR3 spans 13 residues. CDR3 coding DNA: TGTGCCAGCAGTCCGGCGGGGGGCACTGAAGCTTTCTTT. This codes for CASSPAGGTEAFF. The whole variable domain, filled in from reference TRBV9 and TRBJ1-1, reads DSGVTQTPKHLITATGQRVTLRCSPRSGDLSVYWYQQSLDQGLQFLIQYYNGEERAKGNILERFSAQQFPDLHSELNLSSLELGDSALYFCASSPAGGTEAFFGQGTRLTVV.